The rows below give T cell receptor beta chains drawn from one sample of a study of T-cell memory formation after mild COVID-19. TCRdb analysed the 5' RACE reads with MiXCR anew, one entry per CDR3 protein. The table has fewer than 700,000 distinct CDR3 sequences, over 15% seen once. The sample comprised PBMCs or a T cell subset sorted from them (not recorded which). These receptors all come from an adult woman who had mild COVID-19 (a few samples of this study predate the infection). Cell type and time point are not known. CDR3s include the opening cysteine and the closing phenylalanine or tryptophan. The D gene is left open where the match is weak. Clone sizes are given selectively: once, few, many, or a class where the clone is expanded.

len	abundance	v_gene	j_gene	d_gene	CDR3aa	CDR3nt
14	few	TRBV5-5	TRBJ1-2	-	CASGLGTGYYGYTF	TGTGCCAGCGGACTTGGGACCGGGTACTATGGCTACACCTTC
15	-	TRBV18	TRBJ2-1	-	CASTTDYPWHNEQFF	TGTGCCAGCACAACGGACTATCCGTGGCACAATGAGCAGTTCTTC
13	few	TRBV20-1	TRBJ2-7	-	CSVRGDRDYEQYF	TGCAGTGTCCGGGGGGACAGAGACTACGAGCAGTACTTC
14	-	TRBV30	TRBJ2-7	-	CAWSADTLSYEQYF	TGTGCCTGGAGTGCGGACACCCTCTCCTACGAGCAGTACTTC
15	many	TRBV7-3	TRBJ2-3	TRBD2	CASSLMSGVADTQYF	TGTGCCAGCAGCTTAATGAGCGGGGTCGCAGATACGCAGTATTTT
14	-	TRBV3-2	TRBJ2-7	-	CASSQDDSLHEQYF	TGTGCCAGCAGCCAAGATGATAGTCTCCACGAGCAGTACTTC
16	few	TRBV4-1	TRBJ2-3	-	CASSQGWTFSTDTQYF	TGCGCCAGCAGCCAAGGGTGGACCTTTAGCACAGATACGCAGTATTTT
17	-	TRBV7-2	TRBJ2-1	TRBD2	CASSLGLAGAPPDEQFF	TGTGCCAGCAGCTTAGGACTAGCGGGGGCCCCCCCGGATGAGCAGTTCTTC
16	many	TRBV4-1	TRBJ1-4	TRBD1	CASSRDRGPTNEKLFF	TGCGCCAGCAGCCGTGACAGGGGGCCGACTAATGAAAAACTGTTTTTT
15	-	TRBV9	TRBJ1-2	-	CASSLGNRPNYGYTF	TGTGCCAGCAGTCTCGGGAACCGTCCTAACTATGGCTACACCTTC
17	many	TRBV5-1	TRBJ2-7	TRBD2	CASSPAAGGQNKYEQYF	TGCGCCAGCAGCCCCGCGGCGGGGGGGCAGAACAAGTACGAGCAGTACTTC
13	-	TRBV7-9	TRBJ2-1	-	CATAGSLPNEQFF	TGTGCCACGGCAGGATCCCTTCCCAATGAGCAGTTCTTC
12	-	TRBV24-1	TRBJ2-1	-	CATSDLTGEQFF	TGTGCCACCAGTGATTTGACTGGGGAGCAGTTCTTC
13	few	TRBV4-2	TRBJ2-5	-	CASSQEERETQYF	TGTGCCAGCAGCCAAGAGGAGAGAGAGACCCAGTACTTC
13	few	TRBV30	TRBJ1-4	-	CAWTSQGQEKLFF	TGTGCCTGGACCTCCCAAGGTCAGGAAAAACTGTTTTTT
13	few	TRBV24-1	TRBJ1-1	-	CATSGPRNTEAFF	TGTGCCACCAGTGGCCCTCGGAACACTGAAGCTTTCTTT
15	-	TRBV11-2	TRBJ1-5	-	CASSLGVYSNQPQHF	TGTGCCAGCAGCTTAGGGGTGTATAGCAATCAGCCCCAGCATTTT
13	few	TRBV12-3/TRBV12-4	TRBJ1-5	-	CASTRTSSQPQHF	TGTGCCAGCACCCGGACCTCCTCTCAGCCCCAGCATTTT
12	-	TRBV30	TRBJ2-7	-	CAWSRRGNEQYF	TGTGCCTGGAGTCGGCGGGGAAACGAGCAGTACTTC
18	-	TRBV10-3	TRBJ1-1	TRBD1	CAISELGQGPSRNTEAFF	TGTGCCATCAGTGAGTTAGGACAGGGACCATCCAGGAACACTGAAGCTTTCTTT
15	-	TRBV6-2/TRBV6-3	TRBJ1-1	TRBD1	CASSYPGDSHTEAFF	TGTGCCAGCAGTTACCCAGGGGACAGTCACACTGAAGCTTTCTTT
15	few	TRBV27	TRBJ2-7	-	CASRTEPELPYEQYF	TGTGCCAGCAGGACAGAGCCGGAGCTTCCCTACGAGCAGTACTTC
16	few	TRBV15	TRBJ2-1	-	CATSREITGQPTEQFF	TGTGCCACCAGCAGAGAGATTACGGGGCAGCCTACTGAGCAGTTCTTC
14	-	TRBV12-3/TRBV12-4	TRBJ1-5	-	CASSPWTGNQPQHF	TGTGCCAGCAGCCCTTGGACCGGGAATCAGCCCCAGCATTTT
15	-	TRBV5-1	TRBJ2-2	-	CASSRMAPETGELFF	TGCGCCAGCAGCCGAATGGCTCCGGAGACCGGGGAGCTGTTTTTT
11	-	TRBV29-1	TRBJ2-1	-	CSAEQGHEQFF	TGCAGCGCTGAACAGGGCCATGAGCAGTTCTTC
14	-	TRBV24-1	TRBJ2-2	-	CATSDAAFTGELFF	TGTGCCACCAGTGACGCAGCATTCACCGGGGAGCTGTTTTTT
14	-	TRBV12-3/TRBV12-4	TRBJ2-1	-	CASSLSVLDNEQFF	TGTGCCAGCAGTTTGTCGGTTTTAGACAATGAGCAGTTCTTC
16	-	TRBV7-3	TRBJ2-1	TRBD2	CASSLSGGAPFNEQFF	TGTGCCAGCAGCTTATCCGGGGGGGCACCCTTTAATGAGCAGTTCTTC
13	few	TRBV9	TRBJ2-3	-	CASSVTGGPPALF	TGTGCCAGCAGCGTCACCGGGGGGCCCCCCGCCCTGTTT
11	-	TRBV7-8	TRBJ2-7	-	CASSPDTEQYF	TGTGCCAGCAGCCCGGACACCGAGCAGTACTTC
14	few	TRBV29-1	TRBJ1-1	TRBD1	CSVVGTALNTEAFF	TGCAGCGTTGTTGGGACAGCGTTAAACACTGAAGCTTTCTTT
14	few	TRBV6-5	TRBJ1-5	-	CASSYSGRSQPQHF	TGTGCCAGCAGTTACTCAGGGAGGAGTCAGCCCCAGCATTTT
13	few	TRBV2	TRBJ2-1	TRBD1	CASSGQGYNEQSF	TGTGCCAGCAGTGGACAGGGATACAATGAGCAGTCCTTC
15	few	TRBV20-1	TRBJ2-1	-	CSAKLLGSFYNEQFF	TGCAGTGCTAAATTACTAGGGAGTTTCTACAATGAGCAGTTCTTC
13	-	TRBV5-5	TRBJ2-7	-	CASSLKENPEQYF	TGTGCCAGCAGCTTGAAGGAGAATCCCGAGCAGTACTTC
14	-	TRBV3-1	TRBJ2-6	-	CASSQGNQRRVLTF	TGTGCCAGCAGCCAAGGCAACCAACGGCGGGTCCTGACTTTC
16	-	TRBV20-1	TRBJ2-1	-	CSARWERGGGDYEQFF	TGCAGTGCTAGGTGGGAGAGGGGGGGTGGTGACTATGAGCAGTTCTTC
18	few	TRBV24-1	TRBJ2-6	TRBD1	CATSDPRDRGSGANVLTF	TGTGCCACCAGTGACCCCCGGGACAGGGGCTCTGGGGCCAACGTCCTGACTTTC
14	-	TRBV19	TRBJ2-7	-	CASSRGTVYYEQYF	TGTGCCAGTAGCCGAGGGACGGTCTACTACGAGCAGTACTTC
15	few	TRBV5-1	TRBJ2-4	TRBD2	CASSPREGAKNIQYF	TGCGCCAGCAGCCCGCGGGAGGGCGCCAAAAACATTCAGTACTTC
14	many	TRBV7-9	TRBJ2-7	-	CASSWTGRDYEQYF	TGTGCCAGCAGTTGGACCGGCCGGGACTACGAGCAGTACTTC
13	-	TRBV11-2	TRBJ2-3	-	CASSWRDVYTQYF	TGTGCCAGCAGCTGGAGGGACGTCTATACGCAGTATTTT